The 22 T cell receptor beta chains in this list originate from one sample, sequenced in a study of blood T cells in healthy people across ages. A J-beta primer mix and a sample-barcoded 5' primer were used in a second PCR of roughly 7 to 12 cycles. TCRdb reprocessed the 5' RACE reads with MiXCR, giving one entry per CDR3 protein. The data hold about 1.5 million distinct CDR3 sequences, with roughly two fifths observed a single time. The source material was blood. All receptors derive from a woman aged 18-30 years in good health.

There are a few counts of this clonotype. The J gene is TRBJ2-3, the V gene TRBV6-4, with 7 bases identical to TRBD2. Germline CDR1 reads MRHNA; CDR2 reads SNTAGT. The trim removed 2 bases at V and 5 bases at J, leaving 10 bases unmatched. This CDR3 is built from 16 residues. CDR3 coding DNA: TGTGCCAGCAGTGACGGGCGGGCTAGCGGTGGAGATACGCAGTATTTT. Translation gives CASSDGRASGGDTQYF.

This clonotype was seen once. The gene calls are TRBV20-1 and TRBJ2-3, with TRBD2 matching 7 bases. V lost 6 bases and J lost 5; bases outside the gene matches: 14. This CDR3 has 15 amino acids. Looked up from germline, CDR1 is DFQATT and CDR2 is SNEGSKA (reference sequence). This CDR3 reads CSALPGLTGVDTQYF. CDR3 bases: TGCAGTGCGTTACCGGGACTAACGGGAGTAGATACGCAGTATTTT.

The chain carries TRBV12-3 or TRBV12-4 and TRBJ1-1; 9 bases fit TRBD1. V was clipped by 6 bases and J by 6 bases; unmatched bases: 5. The CDR3 spans 13 residues. The CDR3 nucleotides read TGTGCCAGCAGCCTAGACAGGGGGGCTGAAGCTTTCTTT. This codes for CASSLDRGAEAFF.

The rearrangement links TRBV28 to TRBJ2-5; no clear D. The V gene lost 6 bases and the J gene lost 11 bases, with 13 bases spanning the gap. This CDR3 is built from 11 residues. Germline CDR1 reads MDHEN; CDR2 reads SYDVKM. CDR3 loop: CASSPTGAQYF. The CDR3 DNA follows: TGTGCCAGCAGCCCCACGGGCGCGCAGTACTTC. Complete variable domain (other parts from reference TRBV28 and TRBJ2-5): DVKVTQSSRYLVKRTGEKVFLECVQDMDHENMFWYRQDPGLGLRLIYFSYDVKMKEKGDIPEGYSVSREKKERFSLILESASTNQTSMYLCASSPTGAQYFGPGTRLLVL.

This clonotype was detected only a few times. The genes are TRBV20-1 and TRBJ2-7; maybe TRBD1 (6 bases). The CDR3 loop spans 14 amino acids. V was shortened by 1 base and J by 1 base, with 11 bases between the two germline ends. Per germline, CDR1 DFQATT and CDR2 SNEGSKA (reference sequence). This chain's CDR3 is CSARAHRASYEQYF. In DNA form, the CDR3 reads TGCAGTGCTAGAGCTCACAGGGCTTCCTACGAGCAGTACTTC.

In its sample, this clonotype was seen a few times. The chain combines TRBV10-2 with TRBJ1-5, with TRBD1 matching over 7 bases. This CDR3 has 13 amino acids. V lost 6 bases and J lost 5; bases outside the gene matches: 4. In germline, CDR1 is WSHSY, CDR2 SAAADI. CDR3 nucleotide sequence: TGCGCCAGCAGGCCACAGGGGCATCAGCCCCAGCATTTT. It specifies CASRPQGHQPQHF.

The chain carries TRBV14 and TRBJ2-5, with D hard to call. Judging by the DNA end, TRBJ2-7 fits better; the J call may be wrong. CDR3 length: 16 amino acids. Germline assignment: CDR1 SGHDN and CDR2 FVKESK. DNA for the CDR3: TGTGCCAGCAGCCAAGAAACGTTCTCAGGCACCTACGAGCAGTACTTC. It translates to CASSQETFSGTYEQYF.

CDR3 residues: CASSLMTGVGYEQYF. CDR3 DNA: TGTGCCAGCAGCTTGATGACAGGGGTGGGCTACGAGCAGTACTTC. The chain recombines TRBV11-2 with TRBJ2-7, with 8 nucleotides matching TRBD1. The CDR3 extends over 15 amino acids. The germline V gene encodes CDR1 SGHAT and CDR2 FQNNGV. V lost 3 bases and J lost 3; bases outside the gene matches: 7. The whole variable domain, filled in from reference TRBV11-2 and TRBJ2-7, reads EAGVAQSPRYKIIEKRQSVAFWCNPISGHATLYWYQQILGQGPKLLIQFQNNGVVDDSQLPKDRFSAERLKGVDSTLKIQPAKLEDSAVYLCASSLMTGVGYEQYFGPGTRLTVT.

The chain recombines TRBV11-2 with TRBJ2-3; no reliable D call. CDR1 and CDR2 (germline): SGHAT, FQNNGV. The CDR3 is 12 amino acids. The V end was cut by 5 bases, the J end by 4 bases, with 7 bases between. The CDR3: CASSKLADTQYF. The CDR3 nucleotides read TGTGCCAGCAGCAAGCTGGCAGATACGCAGTATTTT.

The genes are TRBV29-1 and TRBJ2-7; D remains unclear. The CDR3 consists of 12 residues. Germline-derived CDR1 and CDR2 are SQVTM and ANQGSEA. Trimming cost V 2 bases and J 7 bases, with 12 bases left between them. CDR3 bases: TGCAGCGTTGAACGCGAGTACGATGAGCAGTACTTC. Residues: CSVEREYDEQYF.

The V gene is TRBV9, the J gene TRBJ1-1; D unresolved. This CDR3 is 13 amino acids long. V lost 5 bases and J lost 4, with 12 bases in between. Germline V lookup: CDR1 SGDLS, CDR2 YYNGEE. The CDR3 nucleotides read TGTGCCAGCAGATCCTTGAGCGGCACTGAAGCTTTCTTT. It yields the protein CASRSLSGTEAFF.

The genes are TRBV13 and TRBJ2-1; tentatively, D is TRBD1 (5 bases). CDR1 and CDR2 from the germline V gene are PRHDT and FYEKMQ (reference sequence). CDR3 length: 13 amino acids. Trimming cost V 3 bases and J 8 bases, with 11 bases left between them. CDR3 region: CASSFPTVYEQFF. CDR3 sequence (DNA): TGTGCCAGCAGCTTCCCGACAGTTTATGAGCAGTTCTTC.

This chain connects TRBV7-2 to TRBJ2-7; 7 bases are shared with TRBD2. CDR1 is SGHTA and CDR2 is FQGNSA in the germline V gene. With V trimmed by 2 bases and J by 4 bases, 5 bases remained unmatched. There are 14 residues in the CDR3. CDR3 sequence reads: CASSLWSGNYEQYF. CDR3 in DNA: TGTGCCAGCAGCTTATGGAGCGGGAATTACGAGCAGTACTTC.

The chain joins TRBV25-1 to TRBJ1-2; the D gene is possibly TRBD1 (5 bases). V was clipped by 1 base and J by 2 bases, with 8 bases between them. Per germline, CDR1 MGHDK and CDR2 SYGVNS. CDR3 length: 14 amino acids. The CDR3 bases are TGTGCCAGCAGTGAATTCCGGGGGAACTATGGCTACACCTTC. It specifies CASSEFRGNYGYTF.

This clonotype has a handful of counts. The chain employs TRBV14 and TRBJ2-3; a possible D gene is TRBD1 (5 bases). The CDR3 spans 15 residues. CDR1 and CDR2 (germline): SGHDN, FVKESK. V lost 0 bases to trimming and J lost 6 bases, with 13 bases between them. This chain's CDR3 is CASSQDRANRDTQYF. The DNA of the CDR3 is TGTGCCAGCAGCCAAGATCGGGCTAACAGGGATACGCAGTATTTT.

The chain couples TRBV2 to TRBJ2-5; 16 bases agree with TRBD2. CDR1 and CDR2 (germline): SNHLY, FYNNEI. V gave up 6 bases and J gave up 11 bases; unmatched junction bases: 12. This CDR3 spans 16 amino acids. As DNA, the CDR3 is TGTGCCAGCAGGGCGGGACTAGCGGGAGGGAAGAATGAGCAGTACTTC. Residues: CASRAGLAGGKNEQYF.

This clonotype showed up just a few times. The rearrangement links TRBV6-1 to TRBJ2-7, with D possibly being TRBD1 or TRBD2 (5 bases each). Germline assignment: CDR1 MNHNS and CDR2 SASEGT. CDR3 size: 15 residues. V was clipped by 7 bases and J by 7 bases, with 23 bases between them. The CDR3 sequence is CASTLGTGYYNEQYF. The CDR3 DNA sequence: TGTGCCAGCACTTTGGGGACGGGCTACTACAATGAGCAGTACTTC.

In this sample, this clonotype turned up many times. V is TRBV7-9 and J is TRBJ2-1; 10 nucleotides match TRBD2. J was trimmed by 9 bases and V by 0 bases; bases with no gene match: 5. The CDR3 has 15 amino acids. The germline CDR1 and CDR2 sequences are SEHNR and FQNEAQ (reference sequence). CDR3 protein: CASSLALAGVTEQFF. In DNA form, the CDR3 reads TGTGCCAGCAGCTTAGCCCTAGCGGGGGTAACTGAGCAGTTCTTC.

The rearrangement links TRBV12-3 or TRBV12-4 to TRBJ2-1; a possible D gene is TRBD2 (7 bases). Trimming pared 2 bases from V and 9 bases from J, leaving 14 bases between. The CDR3 is 14 residues long. The CDR3 nucleotides are TGTGCCAGCAGTTTATGGGCAGGGGAGGGTGAGCAGTTCTTC. Protein sequence: CASSLWAGEGEQFF.

The chain is built from TRBV19 and TRBJ1-3, with D hard to call. The CDR3 sequence is 16 residues long. Trimming took 3 bases from V and 2 from J, leaving 14 bases between them. The germline V gene encodes CDR1 LNHDA and CDR2 SQIVND (reference sequence). The chain's CDR3 is CASSMGSPGPGNTIYF. As DNA, the CDR3 is TGTGCCAGTAGTATGGGATCACCCGGGCCTGGAAACACCATATATTTT.

The chain employs TRBV5-1 and TRBJ2-1; unclear D gene. CDR3 length equals 13 residues. Germline V gene sequence: CDR1 SGHRS, CDR2 YFSETQ. Deletions cut 4 bases from V and 5 bases from J, with 10 bases between. The CDR3 spells CASSVSTDNEQFF. The CDR3 nucleotides are TGCGCCAGCAGCGTGTCTACAGACAATGAGCAGTTCTTC.

This clonotype was seen more than once but under ten times. The chain links TRBV10-2 to TRBJ2-7, with D uncertain. Trimming removed 7 bases at V and 0 bases at J, with 13 bases between. Germline V CDR1 and CDR2: WSHSY, SAAADI. This CDR3 has 14 amino acids. The CDR3 coding sequence is TGCGCCAGCACCGATCCGGTGAGCTCCTACGAGCAGTACTTC. Translating gives CASTDPVSSYEQYF.